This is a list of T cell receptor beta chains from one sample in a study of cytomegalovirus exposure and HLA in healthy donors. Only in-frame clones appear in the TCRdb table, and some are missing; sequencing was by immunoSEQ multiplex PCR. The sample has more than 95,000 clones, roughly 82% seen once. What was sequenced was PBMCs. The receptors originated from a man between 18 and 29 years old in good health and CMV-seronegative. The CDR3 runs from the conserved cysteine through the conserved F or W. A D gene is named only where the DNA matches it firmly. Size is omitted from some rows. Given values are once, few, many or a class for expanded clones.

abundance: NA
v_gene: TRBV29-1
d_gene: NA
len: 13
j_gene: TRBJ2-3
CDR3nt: TGCAGCGTTGACGCTAGCAGCACAGATACGCAGTATTTT
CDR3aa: CSVDASSTDTQYF

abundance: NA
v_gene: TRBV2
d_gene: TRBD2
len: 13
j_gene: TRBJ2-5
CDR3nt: TGTGCCAGCAGTGAAGTGGCGGGGGGGACCCAGTACTTC
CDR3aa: CASSEVAGGTQYF

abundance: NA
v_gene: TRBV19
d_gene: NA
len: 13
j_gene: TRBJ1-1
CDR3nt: TGTGCCAGTAGTATTCCCGGGAGCACTGAAGCTTTCTTT
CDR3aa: CASSIPGSTEAFF

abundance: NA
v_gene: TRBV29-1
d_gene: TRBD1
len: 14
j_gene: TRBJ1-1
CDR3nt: TGCAGCGTACCAAAACAGGGGGCGGACCCTGAAGCTTTCTTT
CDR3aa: CSVPKQGADPEAFF

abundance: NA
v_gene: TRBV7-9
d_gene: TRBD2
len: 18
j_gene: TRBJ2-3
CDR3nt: TGTGCCAGCAGCTTAAGGAGCGGGGGGGACCCTAGCACAGATACGCAGTATTTT
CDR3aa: CASSLRSGGDPSTDTQYF

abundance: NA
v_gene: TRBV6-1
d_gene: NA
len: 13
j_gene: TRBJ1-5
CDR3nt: TGTGCCAGCAGTGGGGGACAATCGCAGCCCCAGCATTTT
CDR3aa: CASSGGQSQPQHF

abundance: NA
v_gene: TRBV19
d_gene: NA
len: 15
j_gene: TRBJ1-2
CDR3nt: TGTGCCAGTACCCAACGTGGACAGCCTAACTATGGCTACACCTTC
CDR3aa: CASTQRGQPNYGYTF

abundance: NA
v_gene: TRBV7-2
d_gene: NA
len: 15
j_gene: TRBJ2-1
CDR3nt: TGTGCCAGCAGCTTAGTCCCCTCAGAGCGCAATGAGCAGTTCTTC
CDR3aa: CASSLVPSERNEQFF

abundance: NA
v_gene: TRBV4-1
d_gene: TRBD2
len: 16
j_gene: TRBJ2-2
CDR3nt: TGCGCCAGCCGGGGACTAGCGGGGGGGCCCGGCGGGGAGCTGTTTTTT
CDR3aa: CASRGLAGGPGGELFF

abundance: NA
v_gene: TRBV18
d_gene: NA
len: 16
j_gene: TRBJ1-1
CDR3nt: TGTGCCAGCTCACCACCCTCCCCGGGTGGTAACACTGAAGCTTTCTTT
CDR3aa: CASSPPSPGGNTEAFF

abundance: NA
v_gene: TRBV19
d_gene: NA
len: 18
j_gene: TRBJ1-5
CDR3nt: TGTGCCAGTACCCCCAGGGATCAGGGGCTTCGAGGGGATCAGCCCCAGCATTTT
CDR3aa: CASTPRDQGLRGDQPQHF

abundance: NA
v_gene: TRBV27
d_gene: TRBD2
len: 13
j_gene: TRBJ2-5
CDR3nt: TGTGCCAGCAGTTTACCGGGAGGGGAGACCCAGTACTTC
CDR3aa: CASSLPGGETQYF

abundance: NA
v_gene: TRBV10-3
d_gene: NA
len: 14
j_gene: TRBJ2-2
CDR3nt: TGTGCCACCGAGGCGAACCCGAACACCGGGGAGCTGTTTTTT
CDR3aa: CATEANPNTGELFF

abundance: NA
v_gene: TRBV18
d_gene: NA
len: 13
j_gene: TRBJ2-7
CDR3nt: TGTGCCAGCTCCCGCGGAGACCCCTACGAGCAGTACTTC
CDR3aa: CASSRGDPYEQYF

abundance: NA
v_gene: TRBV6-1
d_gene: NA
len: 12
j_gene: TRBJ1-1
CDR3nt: TGTGCCAGCAGTGAAGCGCTTCACGAGGTGGTCTTT
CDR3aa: CASSEALHEVVF

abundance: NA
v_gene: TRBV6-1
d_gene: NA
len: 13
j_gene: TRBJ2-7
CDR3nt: TGTGCCAGCAGTGAAACAGGGCCGTACGAGCAGTACTTC
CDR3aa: CASSETGPYEQYF

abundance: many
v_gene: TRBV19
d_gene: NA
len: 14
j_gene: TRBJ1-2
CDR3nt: TGTGCCAGTAGTCCGGGGGATGATAACTATGGCTACACCTTC
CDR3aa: CASSPGDDNYGYTF

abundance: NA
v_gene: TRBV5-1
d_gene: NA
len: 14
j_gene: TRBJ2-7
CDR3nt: TGCGCCAGCAGCTTGGGCCGCGATGGCTACGAGCAGTACTTC
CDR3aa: CASSLGRDGYEQYF

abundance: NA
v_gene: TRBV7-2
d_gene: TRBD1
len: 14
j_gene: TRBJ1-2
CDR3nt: TGTGCCAGCAGCTTAGGAGGGTTAGGGGGCGGCTACACCTTC
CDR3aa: CASSLGGLGGGYTF

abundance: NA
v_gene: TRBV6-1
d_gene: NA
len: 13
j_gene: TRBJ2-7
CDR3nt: TGTGCCAGCGTACAGTCAAGCTCCTACGAGCAGTACTTC
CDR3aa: CASVQSSSYEQYF

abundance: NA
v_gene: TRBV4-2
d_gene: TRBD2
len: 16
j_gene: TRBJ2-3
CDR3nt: TGTGCCAGCAGCCAAGTAATTAGCGGGGTTCCAGATACGCAGTATTTT
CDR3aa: CASSQVISGVPDTQYF

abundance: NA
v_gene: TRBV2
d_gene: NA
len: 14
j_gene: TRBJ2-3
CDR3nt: TGTGCCAGCAAGCCGGGACAAAGCACAGATACGCAGTATTTT
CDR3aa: CASKPGQSTDTQYF

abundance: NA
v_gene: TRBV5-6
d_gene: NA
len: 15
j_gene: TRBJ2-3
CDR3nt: TGTGCCAGCAGCTTGGCCGGCGGAGAAAGTCATACGCAGTATTTT
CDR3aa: CASSLAGGESHTQYF

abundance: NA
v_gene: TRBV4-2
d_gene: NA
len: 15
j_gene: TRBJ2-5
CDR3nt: TGTGCCAGCAGCCAGGGTGGGGGAGGAGCAGAGACCCAGTACTTC
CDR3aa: CASSQGGGGAETQYF

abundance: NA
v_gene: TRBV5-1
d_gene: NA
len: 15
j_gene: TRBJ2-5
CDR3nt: TGCGCCAGCAGCTTCGGGGGAGTGAGCCAAGAGACCCAGTACTTC
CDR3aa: CASSFGGVSQETQYF

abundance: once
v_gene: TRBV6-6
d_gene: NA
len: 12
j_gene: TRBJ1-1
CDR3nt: TGTGCCACCATGGCGGTAGGCACTGAAGCTTTCTTT
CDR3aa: CATMAVGTEAFF

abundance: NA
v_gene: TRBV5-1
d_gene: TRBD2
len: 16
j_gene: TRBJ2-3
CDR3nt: TGCGCCAGCAGCTTGGGACTAGCGGGGGGGCCGGATACGCAGTATTTT
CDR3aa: CASSLGLAGGPDTQYF

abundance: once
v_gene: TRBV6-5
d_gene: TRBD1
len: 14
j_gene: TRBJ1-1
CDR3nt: TGTGCCAGCAGACCCGGACAGGGGGGCACTGAAGCTTTCTTT
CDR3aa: CASRPGQGGTEAFF

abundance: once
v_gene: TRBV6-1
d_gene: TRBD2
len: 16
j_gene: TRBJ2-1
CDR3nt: TGTGCCAGCAGTGAAGTTGGCGGGGGGGCCTACAATGAGCAGTTCTTC
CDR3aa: CASSEVGGGAYNEQFF

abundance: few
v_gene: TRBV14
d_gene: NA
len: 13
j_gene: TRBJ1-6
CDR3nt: TGTGCCAGCAGTCTTATCGGGAATTCACCCCTCCACTTT
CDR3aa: CASSLIGNSPLHF

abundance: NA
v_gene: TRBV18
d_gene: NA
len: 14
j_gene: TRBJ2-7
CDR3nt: TGTGCCAGCTCACCTGGGACATCGACCTACGAGCAGTACTTC
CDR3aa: CASSPGTSTYEQYF

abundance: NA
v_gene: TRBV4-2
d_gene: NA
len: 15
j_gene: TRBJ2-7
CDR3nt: TGTGCCAGCAGCCAATACGGGGGTTTAATCTACGAGCAGTACTTC
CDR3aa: CASSQYGGLIYEQYF

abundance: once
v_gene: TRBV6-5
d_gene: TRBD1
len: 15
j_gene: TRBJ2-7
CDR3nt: TGTGCCTCAAACCGGGGCGCTGGACAGGGGTCGGAGCAGTACTTC
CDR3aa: CASNRGAGQGSEQYF

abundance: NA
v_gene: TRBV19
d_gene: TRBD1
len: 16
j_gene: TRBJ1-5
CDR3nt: TGTGCCAGTAGTATAGACCTCGTCCAGGGGGGCCAGCCCCAGCATTTT
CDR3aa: CASSIDLVQGGQPQHF

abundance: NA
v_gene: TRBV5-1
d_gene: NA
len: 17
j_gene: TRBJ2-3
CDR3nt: TGCGCCAGCAGCCCGAGAACCCAGGGGCGACCCACAGATACGCAGTATTTT
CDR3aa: CASSPRTQGRPTDTQYF

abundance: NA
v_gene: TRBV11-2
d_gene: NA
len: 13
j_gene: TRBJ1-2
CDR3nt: TGTGCCAGCAGCACTAGGGTAGCGGGGAGCTACACCTTC
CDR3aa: CASSTRVAGSYTF

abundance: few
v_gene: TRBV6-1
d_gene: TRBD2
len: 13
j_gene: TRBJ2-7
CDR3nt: TGTGCCAGCAAAAGGACTAGCGTCGACGAGCAGTACTTC
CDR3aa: CASKRTSVDEQYF

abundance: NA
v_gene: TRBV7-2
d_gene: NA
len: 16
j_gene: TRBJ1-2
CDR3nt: TGTGCCAGCAGCTTAGCGCTAGGAGGGATGAACTATGGCTACACCTTC
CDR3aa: CASSLALGGMNYGYTF

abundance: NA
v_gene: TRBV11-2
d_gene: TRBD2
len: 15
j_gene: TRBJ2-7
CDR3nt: TGTGCCAGCAGCTTAGATTTAGCGGGCTCCTACGAGCAGTACTTC
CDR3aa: CASSLDLAGSYEQYF

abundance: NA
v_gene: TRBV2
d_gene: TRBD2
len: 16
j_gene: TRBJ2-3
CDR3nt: TGTGCCAGCAGAGCACTAGCGGGGGGGGGCACAGATACGCAGTATTTT
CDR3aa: CASRALAGGGTDTQYF

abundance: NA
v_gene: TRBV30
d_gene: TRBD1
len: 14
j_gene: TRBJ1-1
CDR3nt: TGTGCCTGGACCATTGGACAGGCCGGGGGTGAAGCTTTCTTT
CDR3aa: CAWTIGQAGGEAFF

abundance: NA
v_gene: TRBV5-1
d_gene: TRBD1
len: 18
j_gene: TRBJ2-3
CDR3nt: TGCGCCAGCAGCTTAGGACTTGGTCGGGACAGGGACACAGATACGCAGTATTTT
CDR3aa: CASSLGLGRDRDTDTQYF

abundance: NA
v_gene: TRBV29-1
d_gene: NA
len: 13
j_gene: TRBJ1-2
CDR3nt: TGCAGCGTTGCCCCTAAAACTGGCTATGGCTACACCTTC
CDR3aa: CSVAPKTGYGYTF

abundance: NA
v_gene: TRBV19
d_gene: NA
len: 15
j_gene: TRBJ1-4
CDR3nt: TGTGCCAGTAGTACGCCCGGGCAGGGAGGGGAAAAACTGTTTTTT
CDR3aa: CASSTPGQGGEKLFF